What follows is one T cell receptor beta chain and its context. With a far larger clone one base away, a read error is the likely cause. This same CDR3 is encoded by further DNA sequences in the sample. These data come from a study of shared clonotypes between healthy human individuals. Deep was the level at which the assay was run. Data came from immunoSEQ multiplex PCR; TCRdb stores just in-frame clones and leaves some out. The sample carries roughly 2.2 million clones, just over 90% recorded once. Per the germline V gene, CDR1 is SGHNT and CDR2 is YYREEE (reference sequence). This CDR3 is built from 13 residues. With 2 bases removed from V and 1 base from J, the gap between germline ends came to 6 bases.

Material: naive CD4+ T cells from PBMCs. The subset denotes: CD45RA+ positively selected. The V call is TRBV5-4, the J call TRBJ1-1; D ambiguous. This clonotype was obtained from a man between 18 and 29 years old in good health. Some clones in this sample may be carry-over from other donors' samples. This CDR3 is CASSLGRNTEAFF. The DNA of the CDR3 is TGTGCCAGCAGCTTAGGCAGGAACACTGAAGCTTTCTTT.